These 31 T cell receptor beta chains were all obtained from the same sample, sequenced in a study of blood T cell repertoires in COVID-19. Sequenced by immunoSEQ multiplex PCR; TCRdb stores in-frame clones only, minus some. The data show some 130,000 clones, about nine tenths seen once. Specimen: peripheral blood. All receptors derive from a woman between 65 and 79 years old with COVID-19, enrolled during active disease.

CDR3 residues: CASSLGLAGGYGYEQYF. CDR3 in DNA: TGCGCCAGCAGCTTGGGGCTAGCGGGGGGCTACGGCTACGAGCAGTACTTC. This chain joins TRBV5-1 and TRBJ2-7; 11 nucleotides align to TRBD2. The CDR3 runs 17 residues. CDR1 SGHRS and CDR2 YFSETQ come from the germline V gene. V shed 0 bases, J shed 3 bases, and the junction held 8 bases outside the gene matches.

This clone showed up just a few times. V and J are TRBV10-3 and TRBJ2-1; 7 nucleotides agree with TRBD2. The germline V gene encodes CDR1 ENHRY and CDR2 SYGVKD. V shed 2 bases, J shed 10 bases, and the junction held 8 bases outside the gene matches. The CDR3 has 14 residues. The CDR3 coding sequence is TGTGCCATCAGTGAGCGGGACTACCCCGAAGAGCAGTTCTTC. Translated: CAISERDYPEEQFF.

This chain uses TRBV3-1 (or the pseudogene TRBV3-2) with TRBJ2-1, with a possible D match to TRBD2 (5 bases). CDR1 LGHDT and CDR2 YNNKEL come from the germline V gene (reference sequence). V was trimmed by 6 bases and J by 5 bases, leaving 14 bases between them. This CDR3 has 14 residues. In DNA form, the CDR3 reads TGTGCCAGCAGTAGCGAAGGTCCCCACAATGAGCAGTTCTTC. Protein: CASSSEGPHNEQFF.

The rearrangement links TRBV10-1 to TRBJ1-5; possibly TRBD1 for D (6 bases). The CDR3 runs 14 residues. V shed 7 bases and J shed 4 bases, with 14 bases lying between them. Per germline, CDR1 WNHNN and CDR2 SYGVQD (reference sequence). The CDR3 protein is CASTPRGENQPQHF. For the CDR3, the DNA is TGCGCCAGCACCCCCAGGGGTGAGAATCAGCCCCAGCATTTT.

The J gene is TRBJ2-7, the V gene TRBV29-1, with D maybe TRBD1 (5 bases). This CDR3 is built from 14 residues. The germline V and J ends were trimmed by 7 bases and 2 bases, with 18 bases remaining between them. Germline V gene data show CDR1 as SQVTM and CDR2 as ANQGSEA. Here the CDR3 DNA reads TGCAGCGCCCACCTAGGGGCAGGGACCTACGAGCAGTACTTC. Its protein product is CSAHLGAGTYEQYF.

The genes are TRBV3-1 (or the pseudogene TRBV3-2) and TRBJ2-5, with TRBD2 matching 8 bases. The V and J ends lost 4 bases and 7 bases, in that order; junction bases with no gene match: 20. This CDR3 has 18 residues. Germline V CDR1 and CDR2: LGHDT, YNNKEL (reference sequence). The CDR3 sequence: CASSPRTHGGAGRVTQYF. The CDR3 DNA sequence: TGTGCCAGCAGCCCGAGGACCCACGGGGGGGCAGGTCGGGTGACCCAGTACTTC.

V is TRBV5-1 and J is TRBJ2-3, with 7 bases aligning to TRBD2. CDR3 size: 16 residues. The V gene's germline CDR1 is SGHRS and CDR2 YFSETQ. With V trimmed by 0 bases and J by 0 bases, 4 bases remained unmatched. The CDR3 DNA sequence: TGCGCCAGCAGCTTGGAGGGACTAACTAGCACAGATACGCAGTATTTT. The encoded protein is CASSLEGLTSTDTQYF.

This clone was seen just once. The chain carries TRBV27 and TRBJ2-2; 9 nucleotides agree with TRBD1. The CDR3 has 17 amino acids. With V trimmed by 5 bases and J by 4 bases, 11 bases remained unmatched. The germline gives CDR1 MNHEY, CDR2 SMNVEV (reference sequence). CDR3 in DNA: TGTGCCAGCAGTGGGGGCCCGGGACAGGGTGGCACCGGGGAGCTGTTTTTT. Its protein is CASSGGPGQGGTGELFF.

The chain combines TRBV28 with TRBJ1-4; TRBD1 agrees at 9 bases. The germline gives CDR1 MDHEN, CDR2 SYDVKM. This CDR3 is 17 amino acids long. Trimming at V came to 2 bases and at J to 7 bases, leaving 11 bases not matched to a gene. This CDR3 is CASSLKRTGVGGEKLFF. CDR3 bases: TGTGCCAGCAGTTTAAAACGGACAGGGGTGGGAGGTGAAAAACTGTTTTTT.

The CDR3 loop reads CAWGGPGTLNQPQHF. The CDR3 DNA reads TGTGCCTGGGGGGGGCCCGGGACACTCAATCAGCCCCAGCATTTT. This chain joins TRBV30 and TRBJ1-5, with a possible D match to TRBD1 (6 bases). With 5 bases removed from V and 3 bases from J, the gap between germline ends came to 17 bases. The germline V gene has CDR1 GTSNPN and CDR2 SVGIG (reference sequence). This CDR3 contains 15 residues.

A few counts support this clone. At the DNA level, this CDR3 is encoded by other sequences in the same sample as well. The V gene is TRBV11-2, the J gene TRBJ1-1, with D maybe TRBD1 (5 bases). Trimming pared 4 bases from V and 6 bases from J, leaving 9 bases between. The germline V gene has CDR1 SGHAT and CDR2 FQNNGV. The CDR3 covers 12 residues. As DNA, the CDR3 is TGTGCCAGCAGCTCAGGGTTCGCTGAAGCTTTCTTT. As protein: CASSSGFAEAFF. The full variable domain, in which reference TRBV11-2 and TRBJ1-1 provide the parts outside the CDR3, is EAGVAQSPRYKIIEKRQSVAFWCNPISGHATLYWYQQILGQGPKLLIQFQNNGVVDDSQLPKDRFSAERLKGVDSTLKIQPAKLEDSAVYLCASSSGFAEAFFGQGTRLTVV.

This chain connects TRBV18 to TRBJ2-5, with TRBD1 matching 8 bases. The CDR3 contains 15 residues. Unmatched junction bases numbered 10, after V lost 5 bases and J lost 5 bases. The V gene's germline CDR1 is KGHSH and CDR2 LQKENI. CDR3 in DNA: TGTGCCAGCTCATCGAACCAGGGGGCGGGCGAGACCCAGTACTTC. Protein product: CASSSNQGAGETQYF. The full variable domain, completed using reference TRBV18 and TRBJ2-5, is NAGVMQNPRHLVRRRGQEARLRCSPMKGHSHVYWYRQLPEEGLKFMVYLQKENIIDESGMPKERFSAEFPKEGPSILRIQQVVRGDSAAYFCASSSNQGAGETQYFGPGTRLLVL.

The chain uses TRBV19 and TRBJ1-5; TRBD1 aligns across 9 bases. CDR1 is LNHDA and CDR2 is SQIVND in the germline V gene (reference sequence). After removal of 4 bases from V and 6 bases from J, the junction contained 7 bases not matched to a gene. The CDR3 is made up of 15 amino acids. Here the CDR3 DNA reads TGTGCCAGTAGTACCTCCCGGACAGGGGTTCAGCCCCAGCATTTT. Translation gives CASSTSRTGVQPQHF.

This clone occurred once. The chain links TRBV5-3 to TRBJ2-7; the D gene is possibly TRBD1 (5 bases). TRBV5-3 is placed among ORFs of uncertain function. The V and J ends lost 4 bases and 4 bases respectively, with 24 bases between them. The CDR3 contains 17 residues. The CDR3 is CARSKLSGHSSWYEQYF. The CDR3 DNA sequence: TGTGCCAGAAGCAAATTATCCGGACATTCCTCTTGGTACGAGCAGTACTTC.

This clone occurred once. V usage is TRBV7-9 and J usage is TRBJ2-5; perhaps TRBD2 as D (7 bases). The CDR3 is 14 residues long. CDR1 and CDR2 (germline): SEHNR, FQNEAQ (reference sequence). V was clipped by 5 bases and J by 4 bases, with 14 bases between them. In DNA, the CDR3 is TGTGCCAGCAGCGATATACGGGGGGCAGAGACCCAGTACTTC. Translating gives CASSDIRGAETQYF.

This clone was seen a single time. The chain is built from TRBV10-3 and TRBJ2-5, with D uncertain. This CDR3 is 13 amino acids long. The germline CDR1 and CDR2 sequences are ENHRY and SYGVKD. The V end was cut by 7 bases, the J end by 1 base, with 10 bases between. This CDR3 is CAINSRAQETQYF. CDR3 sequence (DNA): TGTGCCATCAATTCTAGAGCCCAAGAGACCCAGTACTTC.

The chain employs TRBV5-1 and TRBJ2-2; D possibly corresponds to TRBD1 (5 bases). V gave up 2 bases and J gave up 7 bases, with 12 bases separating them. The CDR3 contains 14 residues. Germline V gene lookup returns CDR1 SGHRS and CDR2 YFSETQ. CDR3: CASSFTGSGGELFF. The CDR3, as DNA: TGCGCCAGCAGCTTTACAGGCTCGGGCGGGGAGCTGTTTTTT.

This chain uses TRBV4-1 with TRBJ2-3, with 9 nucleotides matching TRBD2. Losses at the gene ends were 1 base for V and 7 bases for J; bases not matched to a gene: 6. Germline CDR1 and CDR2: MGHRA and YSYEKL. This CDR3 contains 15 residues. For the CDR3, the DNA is TGCGCCAGCAGCCAAGTCGTGGCTAGCGGGAATACGCAGTATTTT. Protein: CASSQVVASGNTQYF.

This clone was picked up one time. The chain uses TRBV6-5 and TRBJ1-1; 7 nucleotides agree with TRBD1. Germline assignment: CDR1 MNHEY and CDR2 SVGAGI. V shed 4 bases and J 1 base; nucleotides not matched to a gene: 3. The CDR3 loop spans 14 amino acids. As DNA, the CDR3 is TGTGCCAGCAGTTTGACAGGGCAGAACACTGAAGCTTTCTTT. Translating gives CASSLTGQNTEAFF.

The CDR3 loop is CAWSVGGGNTIYF. CDR3 DNA sequence: TGTGCCTGGAGTGTGGGGGGGGGAAACACCATATATTTT. This rearrangement joins TRBV30 to TRBJ1-3; maybe TRBD1 (5 bases). The V and J ends lost 0 bases and 4 bases respectively, with 7 bases between them. Germline lookup yields CDR1 GTSNPN and CDR2 SVGIG (reference sequence). CDR3 length equals 13 residues.

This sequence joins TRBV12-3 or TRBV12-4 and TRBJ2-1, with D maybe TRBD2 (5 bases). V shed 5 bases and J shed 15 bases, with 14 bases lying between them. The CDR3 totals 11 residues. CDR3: CASSPFMEVFF. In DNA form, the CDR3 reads TGTGCCAGCAGTCCGTTCATGGAGGTGTTCTTC.

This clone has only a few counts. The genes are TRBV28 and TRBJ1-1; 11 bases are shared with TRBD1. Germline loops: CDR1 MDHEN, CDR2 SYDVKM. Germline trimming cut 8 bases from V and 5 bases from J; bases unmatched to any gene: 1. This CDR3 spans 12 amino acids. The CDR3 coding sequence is TGTGCCAGCGGGACAGGGGGAACTGAAGCTTTCTTT. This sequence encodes CASGTGGTEAFF.

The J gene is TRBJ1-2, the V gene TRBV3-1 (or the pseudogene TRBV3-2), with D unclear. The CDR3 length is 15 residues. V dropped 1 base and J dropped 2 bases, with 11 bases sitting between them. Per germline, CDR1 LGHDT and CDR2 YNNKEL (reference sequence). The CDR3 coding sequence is TGTGCCAGCAGCCAAGTTCTGGCCGGGAACTATGGCTACACCTTC. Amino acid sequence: CASSQVLAGNYGYTF.

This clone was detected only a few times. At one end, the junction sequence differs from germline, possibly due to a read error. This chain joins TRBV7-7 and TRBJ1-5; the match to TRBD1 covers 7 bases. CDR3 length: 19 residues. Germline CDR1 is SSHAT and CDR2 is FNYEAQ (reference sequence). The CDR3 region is CASSPKRGQNEGGNQPQHF. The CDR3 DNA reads TGTGCTAGCAGCCCAAAAAGGGGACAGAACGAGGGGGGCAATCAGCCCCAGCATTTT.

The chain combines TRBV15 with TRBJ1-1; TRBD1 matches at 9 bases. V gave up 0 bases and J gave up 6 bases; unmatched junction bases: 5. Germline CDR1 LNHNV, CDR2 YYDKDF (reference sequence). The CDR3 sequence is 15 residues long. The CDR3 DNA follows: TGTGCCACCAGCAGAGATGTTAACAGGGGGCCTGAAGCTTTCTTT. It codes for CATSRDVNRGPEAFF.

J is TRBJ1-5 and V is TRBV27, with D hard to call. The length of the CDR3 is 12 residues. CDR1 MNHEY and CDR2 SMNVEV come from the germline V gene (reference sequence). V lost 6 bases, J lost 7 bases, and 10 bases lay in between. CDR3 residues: CASSPGGQPQHF. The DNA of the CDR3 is TGTGCCAGCAGCCCAGGAGGGCAGCCCCAGCATTTT.

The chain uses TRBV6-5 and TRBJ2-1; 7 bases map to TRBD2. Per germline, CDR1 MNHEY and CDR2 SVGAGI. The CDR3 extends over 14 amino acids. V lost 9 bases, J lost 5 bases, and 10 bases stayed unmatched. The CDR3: CASLWGGANNEQFF. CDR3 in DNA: TGTGCCAGTCTGTGGGGAGGGGCTAACAATGAGCAGTTCTTC.

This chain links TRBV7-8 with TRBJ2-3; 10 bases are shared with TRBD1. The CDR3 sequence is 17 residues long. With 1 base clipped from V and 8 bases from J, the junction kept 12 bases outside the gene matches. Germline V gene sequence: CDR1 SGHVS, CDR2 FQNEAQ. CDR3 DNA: TGTGCCAGCAGCTTAGGGCCGGGACAGGGGCCTCAGGGTACGCAGTATTTT. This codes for CASSLGPGQGPQGTQYF.

CDR3 DNA sequence: TGTGCCAGCAGTTCCGACAGGATCGAGAACACCGGGGAGCTGTTTTTT. Its translation: CASSSDRIENTGELFF. V is TRBV6-5 and J is TRBJ2-2; tentative D call: TRBD1 (6 bases). The CDR3 runs to 16 residues. The germline V gene encodes CDR1 MNHEY and CDR2 SVGAGI. The ends were cut back, 4 bases at V and 1 base at J, with 13 bases in the middle.

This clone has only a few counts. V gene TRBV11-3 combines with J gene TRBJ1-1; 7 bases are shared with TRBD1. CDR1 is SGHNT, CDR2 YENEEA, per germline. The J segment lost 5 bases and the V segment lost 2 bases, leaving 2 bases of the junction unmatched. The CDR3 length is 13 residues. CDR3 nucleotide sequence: TGTGCCAGCAGCTTAACAGGGGCAACTGAAGCTTTCTTT. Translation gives CASSLTGATEAFF.

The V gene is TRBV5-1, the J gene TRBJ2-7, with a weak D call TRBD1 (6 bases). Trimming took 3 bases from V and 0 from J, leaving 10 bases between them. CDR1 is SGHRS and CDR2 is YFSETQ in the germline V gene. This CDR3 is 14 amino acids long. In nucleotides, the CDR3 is TGCGCCAGCAGCTGGGGGCCCAACTCCTACGAGCAGTACTTC. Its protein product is CASSWGPNSYEQYF.